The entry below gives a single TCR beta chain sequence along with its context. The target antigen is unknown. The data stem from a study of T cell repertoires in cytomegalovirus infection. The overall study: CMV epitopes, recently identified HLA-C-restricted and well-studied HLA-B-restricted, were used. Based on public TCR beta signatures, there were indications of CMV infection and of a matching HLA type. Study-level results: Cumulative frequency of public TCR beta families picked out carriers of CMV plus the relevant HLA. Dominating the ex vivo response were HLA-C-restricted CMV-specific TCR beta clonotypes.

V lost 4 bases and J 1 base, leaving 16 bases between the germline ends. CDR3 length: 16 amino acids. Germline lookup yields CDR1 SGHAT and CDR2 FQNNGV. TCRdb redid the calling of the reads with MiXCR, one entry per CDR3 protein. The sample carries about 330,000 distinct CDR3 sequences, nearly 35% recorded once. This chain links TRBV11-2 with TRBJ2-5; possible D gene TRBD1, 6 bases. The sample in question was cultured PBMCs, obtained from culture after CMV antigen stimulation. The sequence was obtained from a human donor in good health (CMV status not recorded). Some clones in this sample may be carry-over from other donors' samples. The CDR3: CASSSIRGPSQETQYF. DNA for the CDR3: TGTGCCAGCAGCTCCATCAGGGGCCCTTCCCAAGAGACCCAGTACTTC.